This section outlines one TCR beta chain sequence together with its context. Its antigen is unidentified. CDR1 and CDR2 (germline): SGHTA, FQGNSA. Trimming took 5 bases from V and 1 from J, leaving 11 bases between them. The CDR3 spans 15 residues. Synthesis of TCR cDNA relied on 5'RACE template switching, which attached a universal primer site and UMIs. MiXCR was run by TCRdb on the 5' RACE reads, yielding one entry per CDR3 protein. The sample lists hundreds of thousands of distinct CDR3 sequences, around 12% occurring once. The source of the sample is a study of T cells after yellow fever vaccination. Findings of the study overall: Subsequent booster samples again held most clones from primary vaccination (roughly 95% CD4, approximately 86% CD8).

The sequencing used PBMCs, collected on the day of the yellow fever booster vaccination. This receptor was taken from a man aged 30 to 39 who received the YFV17D yellow fever vaccine. The J gene is TRBJ2-2, the V gene TRBV7-2, with a tentative D call TRBD1 (6 bases). The CDR3 nucleotides are TGTGCCAGCAGCGCAGGGGCTCGGAACACCGGGGAGCTGTTTTTT. Translating gives CASSAGARNTGELFF. Filled out from reference TRBV7-2 and TRBJ2-2, the complete variable domain reads GAGVSQSPSNKVTEKGKDVELRCDPISGHTALYWYRQSLGQGLEFLIYFQGNSAPDKSGLPSDRFSAERTGGSVSTLTIQRTQQEDSAVYLCASSAGARNTGELFFGEGSRLTVL.